These 22 T cell receptor beta chains came from one sample sequenced in a study of blood T cell repertoires in COVID-19. The table came from immunoSEQ multiplex PCR; TCRdb's copy has only in-frame clones and leaves some out. The table includes 250,000 to 300,000 clones, about nine tenths detected once. Source material: peripheral blood. These receptors were obtained from a woman in her twenties or thirties who had recovered from COVID-19.

The chain has TRBV7-2 and TRBJ2-7; D gene ambiguous. CDR1 is SGHTA, CDR2 FQGNSA, per germline. Trimming left V 2 bases short and J 0 bases short, with 11 bases between. The CDR3 is 15 amino acids. This CDR3 is CASSLSRSHSYEQYF. The CDR3 DNA follows: TGTGCCAGCAGCTTAAGCAGGTCACACTCCTACGAGCAGTACTTC.

The V and J genes are TRBV27 and TRBJ1-4, with TRBD1 matching over 8 bases. The CDR3 consists of 14 residues. Trimming removed 6 bases from V and 4 bases from J; junction bases left unmatched: 4. Germline CDR1 is MNHEY and CDR2 is SMNVEV (reference sequence). CDR3 in amino acids: CASRRQGINEKLFF. DNA for the CDR3: TGTGCCAGCAGGCGACAGGGGATTAATGAAAAACTGTTTTTT.

The chain has TRBV19 and TRBJ1-4; a weak D match, TRBD1 (6 bases). The CDR3 has 14 amino acids. Germline CDR1 LNHDA, CDR2 SQIVND (reference sequence). V was shortened by 3 bases and J by 5 bases, with 10 bases between the two germline ends. The CDR3 protein is CASSIPRGNEKLFF. The CDR3 DNA reads TGTGCCAGTAGTATTCCAAGGGGGAATGAAAAACTGTTTTTT.

The chain joins TRBV30 to TRBJ2-5, with D possibly matching TRBD2 (6 bases). Per germline, CDR1 GTSNPN and CDR2 SVGIG (reference sequence). The CDR3 loop spans 13 amino acids. Trimming shortened V by 2 bases and J by 1 base, and 8 bases separated the two germline ends. The CDR3 spells CAWSRSGQETQYF. For the CDR3, the DNA is TGTGCCTGGAGTCGTAGCGGCCAAGAGACCCAGTACTTC. Full variable domain (missing parts from reference TRBV30 and TRBJ2-5): SQTIHQWPATLVQPVGSPLSLECTVEGTSNPNLYWYRQAAGRGLQLLFYSVGIGQISSEVPQNLSASRPQDRQFILSSKKLLLSDSGFYLCAWSRSGQETQYFGPGTRLLVL.

CDR3: CASSLGGGQGYGYTF. The CDR3 DNA follows: TGTGCCAGCAGCTTAGGGGGTGGACAGGGTTACGGCTACACCTTC. The V call is TRBV7-6, the J call TRBJ1-2, with 8 positions matching TRBD1. The CDR3 length is 15 residues. V lost 1 base, J lost 8 bases, and 9 bases stayed unmatched. The germline V gene encodes CDR1 SGHVS and CDR2 FNYEAQ.

This clone was detected once. The CDR3 reads CASSEISRWPEAFF. CDR3 DNA sequence: TGTGCCAGCAGTGAGATTTCCAGGTGGCCTGAAGCTTTCTTT. The rearrangement uses TRBV6-4 and TRBJ1-1; D is uncertain. The V and J ends lost 3 bases and 6 bases respectively, with 14 bases between them. This CDR3 region has 14 residues. Germline V lookup: CDR1 MRHNA, CDR2 SNTAGT.

J is TRBJ1-5 and V is TRBV10-3, with D perhaps matching TRBD1 (5 bases). V shed 3 bases and J shed 2 bases, with 14 bases lying between them. Germline-derived CDR1 and CDR2 are ENHRY and SYGVKD. This CDR3 has 16 amino acids. The CDR3: CAISDPQGLGNQPQHF. CDR3 in DNA: TGTGCCATCAGTGACCCGCAGGGTCTGGGCAATCAGCCCCAGCATTTT.

The J gene is TRBJ2-7, the V gene TRBV5-1; D is perhaps TRBD2 (5 bases). This CDR3 has 12 residues. V shed 2 bases and J shed 3 bases, with 6 bases lying between them. CDR1 is SGHRS and CDR2 is YFSETQ in the germline V gene. The CDR3 nucleotides are TGCGCCAGCAGCTTAGGAGGCTACGAGCAGTACTTC. This sequence encodes CASSLGGYEQYF.

This clone was counted once. The CDR3 coding sequence is TGTGCCAGCAGTCAACCGGGAGGGGTAGATGAAAAACTGTTTTTT. The encoded protein is CASSQPGGVDEKLFF. The genes are TRBV28 and TRBJ1-4, with D possibly TRBD1 on 5 matching bases. The CDR3 totals 15 residues. Germline values: CDR1 MDHEN, CDR2 SYDVKM. Trimming took off 5 bases at V and 6 bases at J, with 16 bases between the two ends.

This clone has just one count. The J gene is TRBJ2-5, the V gene TRBV18; D call uncertain. The germline CDR1 and CDR2 sequences are KGHSH and LQKENI. The V gene lost 4 bases and the J gene lost 1 base, with 13 bases spanning the gap. The CDR3 loop spans 15 amino acids. Here the CDR3 reads CASSRGSLFQETQYF. CDR3 nucleotides: TGTGCCAGCTCACGCGGCAGCCTGTTCCAAGAGACCCAGTACTTC.

V is TRBV7-2 and J is TRBJ1-1; D is unclear. V lost 1 base to trimming and J lost 8 bases, with 11 bases between them. This CDR3 comprises 13 residues. The germline gives CDR1 SGHTA, CDR2 FQGNSA. The CDR3 bases are TGTGCCAGCAGCTTAGTTTCCGGGGTAGAAGCTTTCTTT. Translated, it gives CASSLVSGVEAFF.

The chain uses TRBV10-1 and TRBJ2-7; D might be TRBD2 (6 bases). Germline-derived CDR1 and CDR2 are WNHNN and SYGVQD (reference sequence). The ends were cut back, 0 bases at V and 3 bases at J, with 15 bases in the middle. The CDR3 totals 16 residues. CDR3 bases: TGCGCCAGCAGTGAGTCGAGACGGGAGTCGAACTACGAGCAGTACTTC. Protein: CASSESRRESNYEQYF.

This chain connects TRBV5-1 to TRBJ2-1; TRBD1 agrees at 7 bases. Trimming at V came to 2 bases and at J to 2 bases, leaving 10 bases not matched to a gene. CDR1 and CDR2 from the germline V gene are SGHRS and YFSETQ. There are 17 residues in the CDR3. The CDR3 DNA is TGCGCCAGCAGCTTATTTGTTGCGCAGGGGGCCTACAATGAGCAGTTCTTC. It codes for CASSLFVAQGAYNEQFF.

This clone was seen a few times. This chain links TRBV3-1 (or the pseudogene TRBV3-2) with TRBJ1-6; D not certain. This CDR3 comprises 13 residues. Germline CDR1 LGHDT, CDR2 YNNKEL (reference sequence). Trimming cost V 4 bases and J 9 bases, with 10 bases left between them. DNA of the CDR3: TGTGCCAGCAGCCTACCAGTAATTTCACCCCTCCACTTT. It codes for CASSLPVISPLHF.

The J gene is TRBJ2-1, the V gene TRBV24-1; 11 positions agree with TRBD1. V lost 8 bases, J lost 9 bases, and 8 bases stayed unmatched. The CDR3 contains 14 residues. Germline V gene sequence: CDR1 KGHDR, CDR2 SFDVKD. For the CDR3, the DNA is TGTGCCACCACCGAAGGACAGGGGGCGGGTGAGCAGTTCTTC. It specifies CATTEGQGAGEQFF.

The chain is built from TRBV7-9 and TRBJ2-7, with 9 bases that match TRBD1. CDR1 is SEHNR, CDR2 FQNEAQ, per germline (reference sequence). This CDR3 spans 14 amino acids. The J segment lost 5 bases and the V segment lost 2 bases, leaving 4 bases of the junction unmatched. CDR3 protein: CASSLSRDRDEQYF. The CDR3 bases are TGTGCCAGCAGCTTATCCCGGGACAGGGACGAGCAGTACTTC. The full variable domain, its missing parts supplied by reference TRBV7-9 and TRBJ2-7, is DTGVSQNPRHKITKRGQNVTFRCDPISEHNRLYWYRQTLGQGPEFLTYFQNEAQLEKSRLLSDRFSAERPKGSFSTLEIQRTEQGDSAMYLCASSLSRDRDEQYFGPGTRLTVT.

The chain joins TRBV3-1 (or the pseudogene TRBV3-2) to TRBJ2-3, with 9 bases lining up with TRBD1. V shed 3 bases, J shed 2 bases, and the junction held 6 bases outside the gene matches. Germline V gene data show CDR1 as LGHDT and CDR2 as YNNKEL (reference sequence). The CDR3 is 16 amino acids. CDR3 coding DNA: TGTGCCAGCAGCCATCCGACAGGGGGTAACACAGATACGCAGTATTTT. Amino acid sequence: CASSHPTGGNTDTQYF.

The chain is built from TRBV28 and TRBJ1-5; 10 nucleotides agree with TRBD1. There are 20 residues in the CDR3. CDR1 and CDR2 (germline): MDHEN, SYDVKM. The junction had 19 bases not matched to a gene; V was cut back by 5 bases and J by 3 bases. The CDR3 region is CASSPRFGTGDARFNQPQHF. CDR3 DNA: TGTGCCAGCAGTCCCCGTTTCGGGACAGGGGACGCAAGATTCAATCAGCCCCAGCATTTT.

The chain couples TRBV18 to TRBJ1-2; D not resolved. This CDR3 is built from 14 residues. Trimming stripped 0 bases from V and 3 bases from J, with 8 bases between. Germline V gene sequence: CDR1 KGHSH, CDR2 LQKENI. The CDR3 nucleotides are TGTGCCAGCTCACCACCTCAATTAGACTATGGCTACACCTTC. Its translation is CASSPPQLDYGYTF.

The chain carries TRBV7-8 and TRBJ2-5, with 10 bases that match TRBD2. Per germline, CDR1 SGHVS and CDR2 FQNEAQ. V lost 4 bases to trimming and J lost 1 base; unmatched junction nucleotides: 6. CDR3 length equals 16 residues. CDR3 nucleotides: TGTGCCAGCAGCTCTCCAGCGGGGGGGACCCAAGAGACCCAGTACTTC. It translates to CASSSPAGGTQETQYF.

This clone turned up a few times. The rearrangement links TRBV18 to TRBJ1-2; no clear D. Trimming took 6 bases from V and 2 from J, leaving 13 bases between them. Germline CDR1 reads KGHSH; CDR2 reads LQKENI. The CDR3 contains 14 residues. Here the CDR3 reads CASSMLVGNYGYTF. CDR3 sequence (DNA): TGTGCCAGCTCTATGCTAGTCGGAAACTATGGCTACACCTTC.

V gene TRBV7-9 combines with J gene TRBJ1-3, with unresolved D. The CDR3 is 15 amino acids. CDR1 is SEHNR and CDR2 is FQNEAQ in the germline V gene (reference sequence). Trimming took off 1 base at V and 0 bases at J, with 7 bases between the two ends. The CDR3 DNA sequence: TGTGCCAGCAGCTTAGAGCTACTCTCTGGAAACACCATATATTTT. Amino acid sequence: CASSLELLSGNTIYF.